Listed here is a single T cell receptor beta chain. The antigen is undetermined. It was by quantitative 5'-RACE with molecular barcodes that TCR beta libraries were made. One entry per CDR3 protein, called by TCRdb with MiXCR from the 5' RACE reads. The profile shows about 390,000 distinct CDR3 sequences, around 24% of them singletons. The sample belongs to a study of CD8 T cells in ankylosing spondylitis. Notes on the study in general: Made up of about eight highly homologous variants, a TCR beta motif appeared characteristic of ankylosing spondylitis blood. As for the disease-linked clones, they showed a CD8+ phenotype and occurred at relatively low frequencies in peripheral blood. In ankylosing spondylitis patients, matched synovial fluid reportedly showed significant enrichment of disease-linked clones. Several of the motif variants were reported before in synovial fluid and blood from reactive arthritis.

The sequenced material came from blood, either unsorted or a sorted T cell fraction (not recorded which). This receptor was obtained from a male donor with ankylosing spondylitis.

The CDR3 bases are TGTGCCAGCGGACCCGACCTCGGCACTGAAGCTTTCTTT. Translation gives CASGPDLGTEAFF. V gene TRBV10-3 combines with J gene TRBJ1-1; no clear D. CDR1 and CDR2 from the germline V gene are ENHRY and SYGVKD. The CDR3 is 13 residues long. Trimming took off 10 bases at V and 4 bases at J, with 16 bases between the two ends.